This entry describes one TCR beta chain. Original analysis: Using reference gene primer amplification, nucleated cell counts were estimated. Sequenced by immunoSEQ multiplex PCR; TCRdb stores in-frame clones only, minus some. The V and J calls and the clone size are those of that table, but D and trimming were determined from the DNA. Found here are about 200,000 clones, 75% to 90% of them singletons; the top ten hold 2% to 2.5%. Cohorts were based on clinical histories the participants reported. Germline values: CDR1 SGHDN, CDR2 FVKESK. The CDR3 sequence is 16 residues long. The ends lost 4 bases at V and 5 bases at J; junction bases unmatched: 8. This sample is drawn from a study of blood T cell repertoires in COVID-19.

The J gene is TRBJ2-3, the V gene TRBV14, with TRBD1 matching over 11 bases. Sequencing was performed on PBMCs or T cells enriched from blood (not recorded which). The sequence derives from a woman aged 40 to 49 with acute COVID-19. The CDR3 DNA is TGTGCCAGCAGCCGAGGACAGGGGGCATCAGTAGATACGCAGTATTTT. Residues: CASSRGQGASVDTQYF.